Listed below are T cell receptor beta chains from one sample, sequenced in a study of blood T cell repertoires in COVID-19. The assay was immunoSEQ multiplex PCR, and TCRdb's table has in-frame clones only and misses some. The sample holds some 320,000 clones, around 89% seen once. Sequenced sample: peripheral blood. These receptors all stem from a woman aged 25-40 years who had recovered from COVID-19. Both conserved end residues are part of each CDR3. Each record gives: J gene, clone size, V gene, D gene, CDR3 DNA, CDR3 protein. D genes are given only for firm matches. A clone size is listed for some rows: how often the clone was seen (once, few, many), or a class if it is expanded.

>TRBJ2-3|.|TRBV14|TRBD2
TGTGCCAGCAGCCAAGCGATTAGCGGGGGATGGGGCCGAGATACGCAGTATTTT
CASSQAISGGWGRDTQYF
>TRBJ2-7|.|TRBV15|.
TGTGCCACCAGGCCGGGTGGGTCCTACGAGCAGTACTTC
CATRPGGSYEQYF
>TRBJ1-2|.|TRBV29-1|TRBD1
TGCAGCGTTAGAGACACAGGGGATCCCAACTATGGCTACACCTTC
CSVRDTGDPNYGYTF
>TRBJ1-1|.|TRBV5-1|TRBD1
TGCGCCAGCAGCCCAGGGACAGAATTCGACGCTTTCTTT
CASSPGTEFDAFF
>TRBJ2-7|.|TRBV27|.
TGTGCCAGCAGTTCGGGGTTCGAGCAGTACTTC
CASSSGFEQYF
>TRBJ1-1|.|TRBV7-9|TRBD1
TGTGCCAGCAGCCTTGGACAGGCTTCCACTGAAGCTTTCTTT
CASSLGQASTEAFF
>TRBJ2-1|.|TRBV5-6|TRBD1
TGTGCCAGCAGCCGACAGGGGGCCGCCTACAATGAGCAGTTCTTC
CASSRQGAAYNEQFF
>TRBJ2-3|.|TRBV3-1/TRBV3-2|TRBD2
TGTGCCAGCAGCCAAACTTTAGCGGGGTCTGGCACAGATACGCAGTATTTT
CASSQTLAGSGTDTQYF
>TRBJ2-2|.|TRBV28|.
TGTGCCAGCAGGTCCCCCAGGGACACCGGGGAGCTGTTTTTT
CASRSPRDTGELFF
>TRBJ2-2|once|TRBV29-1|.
TGCAGCGCCGAATGGGCTATCGGCGGGGAGCTGTTTTTT
CSAEWAIGGELFF
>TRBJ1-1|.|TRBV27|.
TGTGCCAGCAGTCTTTTACAGAGACGGGGCACTGAAGCTTTCTTT
CASSLLQRRGTEAFF
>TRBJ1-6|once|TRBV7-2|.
TGTGCCAGCAGCTTAGCTTATGCGGCGGATTCACCCCTCCACTTT
CASSLAYAADSPLHF
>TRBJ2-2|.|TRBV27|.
TGTGCCAGCAGCTCCCTCGGGGAGCTGTTTTTT
CASSSLGELFF
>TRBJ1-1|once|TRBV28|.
TGTGCCAGCAGCAAAGGGCGGGCAGGGGTCTTGGGCACTGAAGCTTTCTTT
CASSKGRAGVLGTEAFF
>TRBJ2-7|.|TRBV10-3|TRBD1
TGTGCCATCACGGAACAGGGGGTAGACGAGCAGTACTTC
CAITEQGVDEQYF
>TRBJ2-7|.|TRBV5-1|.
TGCGCCAGCAGTCTTGAGGGGACACGAGCTCTCGAGCAGTACTTC
CASSLEGTRALEQYF
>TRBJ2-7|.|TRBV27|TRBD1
TGTGCCAGCAGTTCCCCCGGGACAGGGACCTACGAGCAGTACTTC
CASSSPGTGTYEQYF